These 15 T cell receptor beta chains were all obtained from the same sample, sequenced in a study of shared clonotypes between healthy human individuals. Sequenced by immunoSEQ multiplex PCR; TCRdb stores in-frame clones only, minus some. The sample has more than 2 million clones, 85% to 95% seen once; the top ten hold 0.1% to 0.15%. The sequenced material came from naive CD4+ T cells sorted from blood. Subset specified: CD45RA+ positively selected. All receptors derive from a man aged 18 to 30 in good health.

The rearrangement links TRBV4-3 to TRBJ2-3, with 16 positions matching TRBD2. There are 19 residues in the CDR3. The V gene's germline CDR1 is LGHNA and CDR2 YSLEER. V was clipped by 0 bases and J by 4 bases; unmatched bases: 7. In nucleotides, the CDR3 is TGCGCCAGCAGCCAAGATGCGGGACTAGCGGGAGGGCCATCAGATACGCAGTATTTT. It encodes CASSQDAGLAGGPSDTQYF.

This rearrangement joins TRBV27 to TRBJ1-1; D is possibly TRBD1 (5 bases). CDR1 MNHEY and CDR2 SMNVEV come from the germline V gene (reference sequence). The CDR3 has 15 residues. With 4 bases removed from V and 0 bases from J, the gap between germline ends came to 12 bases. The CDR3 loop reads CASSSWGGMNTEAFF. The CDR3, as DNA: TGTGCCAGCAGTTCTTGGGGGGGAATGAACACTGAAGCTTTCTTT.

The chain has TRBV28 and TRBJ2-1; TRBD2 agrees at 12 bases. The CDR3 consists of 14 residues. V was pared by 7 bases and J by 9 bases, with 7 bases of the junction left unmatched. Per the germline V gene, CDR1 is MDHEN and CDR2 is SYDVKM. This CDR3 reads CASMASGGAGEQFF. The CDR3, as DNA: TGTGCCAGCATGGCTAGCGGGGGGGCCGGTGAGCAGTTCTTC.

The genes are TRBV10-1 and TRBJ2-1, with a possible D match to TRBD1 (6 bases). The CDR3 has 13 residues. Trimming removed 6 bases at V and 6 bases at J, with 12 bases between. The V gene's germline CDR1 is WNHNN and CDR2 SYGVQD (reference sequence). The CDR3 sequence is CASSQDRGNEQFF. The CDR3 DNA sequence: TGCGCCAGCAGCCAGGACAGAGGCAATGAGCAGTTCTTC.

The chain employs TRBV6-6 and TRBJ2-6; no firm D call. The germline V and J ends were trimmed by 7 bases and 0 bases, with 4 bases remaining between them. Germline loops: CDR1 MNHNY, CDR2 SVGAGI (reference sequence). The CDR3 sequence is 13 residues long. CDR3 sequence (DNA): TGTGCCAGCACCACCTCTGGGGCCAACGTCCTGACTTTC. Translated: CASTTSGANVLTF.

This chain uses TRBV6-6 with TRBJ2-2; D ambiguous. This CDR3 is built from 14 residues. V was clipped by 6 bases and J by 1 base, with 9 bases between them. The germline V gene has CDR1 MNHNY and CDR2 SVGAGI (reference sequence). CDR3 nucleotides: TGTGCCAGCAGCCTCGTCCGGAACACCGGGGAGCTGTTTTTT. Protein: CASSLVRNTGELFF.

With regard to this clone: Other DNA sequences in the same sample also yield this CDR3. This chain joins TRBV6-1 and TRBJ2-2; maybe TRBD1 (6 bases). This CDR3 has 13 amino acids. The germline V gene encodes CDR1 MNHNS and CDR2 SASEGT. Between the trimmed V and J ends, which lost 4 bases and 4 bases, there was a span of 7 bases. The CDR3 bases are TGTGCCAGCAGTGCACAGGGCACCGGGGAGCTGTTTTTT. Its translation: CASSAQGTGELFF.

This chain joins TRBV28 and TRBJ1-5; maybe TRBD1 (6 bases). Trimming cost V 6 bases and J 0 bases, with 9 bases left between them. The CDR3 has 14 amino acids. The germline V gene encodes CDR1 MDHEN and CDR2 SYDVKM. The CDR3 region has the DNA TGTGCCAGCAGGACAGGTAATAGCAATCAGCCCCAGCATTTT. Protein sequence: CASRTGNSNQPQHF.

The rearrangement uses TRBV9 and TRBJ2-4, with unresolved D. Trimming removed 0 bases from V and 0 bases from J, with 7 bases in between. The CDR3 sequence is 15 residues long. Germline loops: CDR1 SGDLS, CDR2 YYNGEE. CDR3 in DNA: TGTGCCAGCAGCGTAGACGCCATAGCCAAAAACATTCAGTACTTC. It codes for CASSVDAIAKNIQYF.

V is TRBV5-1 and J is TRBJ1-1; D remains unclear. The CDR3 has 14 residues. V was shortened by 0 bases and J by 1 base, with 7 bases between the two germline ends. Per the germline V gene, CDR1 is SGHRS and CDR2 is YFSETQ. The CDR3 coding sequence is TGCGCCAGCAGCTTGGGACCCTCGAACACTGAAGCTTTCTTT. Translated: CASSLGPSNTEAFF.

This clone was seen only once. The V and J genes are TRBV30 and TRBJ2-1; TRBD2 matches at 8 bases. The CDR3 contains 16 residues. Germline lookup yields CDR1 GTSNPN and CDR2 SVGIG (reference sequence). The trim removed 2 bases at V and 3 bases at J, leaving 9 bases unmatched. DNA of the CDR3: TGTGCCTGGAGTATTAGGGGACTAGGGCGCTACAATGAGCAGTTCTTC. Encoded protein: CAWSIRGLGRYNEQFF.

The rearrangement links TRBV7-2 to TRBJ1-2, with 7 bases lining up with TRBD1. This CDR3 has 14 amino acids. The V gene's germline CDR1 is SGHTA and CDR2 FQGNSA. Trimming removed 3 bases from V and 5 bases from J; junction bases left unmatched: 6. CDR3 region: CASSFDRAIYGYTF. The CDR3 coding sequence is TGTGCCAGCAGCTTCGACAGGGCGATATATGGCTACACCTTC.

This chain links TRBV7-9 with TRBJ1-6; D unclear. The germline gives CDR1 SEHNR, CDR2 FQNEAQ (reference sequence). Trimming removed 0 bases from V and 14 bases from J, with 11 bases in between. The CDR3 runs 13 residues. CDR3 residues: CASSLAEASALHF. The CDR3 DNA follows: TGTGCCAGCAGCTTAGCAGAGGCCTCGGCCCTCCACTTT. Full variable domain (missing parts from reference TRBV7-9 and TRBJ1-6): DTGVSQNPRHKITKRGQNVTFRCDPISEHNRLYWYRQTLGQGPEFLTYFQNEAQLEKSRLLSDRFSAERPKGSFSTLEIQRTEQGDSAMYLCASSLAEASALHFGNGTRLTVT.

The chain couples TRBV30 to TRBJ1-5; D gene ambiguous. Per germline, CDR1 GTSNPN and CDR2 SVGIG (reference sequence). V lost 2 bases and J lost 4, with 12 bases in between. This CDR3 has 14 amino acids. The CDR3 nucleotides read TGTGCCTGGAGTCCTAAACGGGAGAATCAGCCCCAGCATTTT. The encoded protein is CAWSPKRENQPQHF.

This clone was seen more than once but under ten times. This chain links TRBV27 with TRBJ2-5, with 8 bases that match TRBD1. The DNA end favors TRBJ2-7, so the J call may be wrong. The CDR3 spans 14 residues. Germline CDR1 is MNHEY and CDR2 is SMNVEV (reference sequence). The CDR3 coding sequence is TGTGCCAGCAGATACCAGGGGGCAGTTCGCGAGCAGTACTTC. This codes for CASRYQGAVREQYF.